The table lists the clone carrying this T cell receptor beta chain with a few counts. Its target is not known. The record originates from a study of T-cell memory formation after mild COVID-19. Study-wide background: Largely, the TCR clusters proved donor specific.

The V end lost 6 bases, the J end lost 0 bases, and 12 bases lay between the germline ends. The CDR3 is made up of 15 amino acids. CDR1 and CDR2 from the germline V gene are SNHLY and FYNNEI. TCRdb passed the 5' RACE reads through MiXCR, listing each CDR3 protein once. The repertoire holds 150,000 to 200,000 distinct CDR3 sequences, approximately 16% seen once, with 2% to 2.5% in the top ten. Study-wide findings and caveats: Pre-infection memory held some responding clones, suggesting pre-existing cross-reactive T cells responded.

This clonotype was obtained from an adult woman who had mild COVID-19 (a few samples of this study predate the infection). Cell type and time point are not known. Source material: PBMCs or a T cell subset sorted from them (not recorded which). V is TRBV2 and J is TRBJ1-5, with no clear D. Here the CDR3 DNA reads TGTGCCAGCAGATCACAGCTGAATAGCAATCAGCCCCAGCATTTT. Amino acid sequence: CASRSQLNSNQPQHF.